The rows below give T cell receptor beta chains drawn from one sample of a study of shared clonotypes between healthy human individuals. The data were produced by immunoSEQ multiplex PCR, yet TCRdb's version contains in-frame clones alone and is incomplete. The sample has over a million clones; approximately 80% are singletons. The sequencing input was memory CD4+ T cells from PBMCs. These receptors all come from a man aged 18-30 years in good health. Some clones in this sample may be carry-over from other donors' samples. CDR3s include the opening cysteine and the closing phenylalanine or tryptophan. Each record gives: clone size, V gene, D gene, CDR3 length, J gene, CDR3 DNA, CDR3 protein. D genes are given only for firm matches. The listing skips clone size in some rows; elsewhere it reads once, few, many or a size class.

size: few
V: TRBV6-1
D: NA
length: 14
J: TRBJ2-7
DNA: TGTGCCAGCAGTAGGTCACGGAACTCCTACGAGCAGTACTTC
CDR3: CASSRSRNSYEQYF

size: NA
V: TRBV7-2
D: TRBD1
length: 15
J: TRBJ2-5
DNA: TGTGCCAGCAGCCCCAGGACAGGGTCTCAAGAGACCCAGTACTTC
CDR3: CASSPRTGSQETQYF

size: NA
V: TRBV19
D: TRBD1
length: 14
J: TRBJ2-7
DNA: TGTGCCAGTAGTACCCGGGACAGGGGGCGCGAGCAGTACTTC
CDR3: CASSTRDRGREQYF

size: NA
V: TRBV5-4
D: TRBD1
length: 16
J: TRBJ1-1
DNA: TGTGCCAGCAGCCGTGGACAGGGGGCTCAAGGCACTGAAGCTTTCTTT
CDR3: CASSRGQGAQGTEAFF

size: NA
V: TRBV14
D: TRBD1
length: 14
J: TRBJ2-7
DNA: TGTGCCAGCAGCCGGGGACAGGGCCGTTCGGAGCAGTACTTC
CDR3: CASSRGQGRSEQYF

size: NA
V: TRBV6-6
D: NA
length: 12
J: TRBJ2-3
DNA: TGTGCCAGCAGCTCGACCACAGATACGCAGTATTTT
CDR3: CASSSTTDTQYF

size: NA
V: TRBV28
D: TRBD1
length: 13
J: TRBJ2-7
DNA: TGTGCCAGCTGGGGACAGGGGAGGGTTGGGCAGTACTTC
CDR3: CASWGQGRVGQYF

size: NA
V: TRBV28
D: NA
length: 11
J: TRBJ1-6
DNA: TGTGCCAGCCGGCGGGGTTCACCCCTCCACTTT
CDR3: CASRRGSPLHF

size: few
V: TRBV27
D: TRBD2
length: 16
J: TRBJ2-3
DNA: TGTGCCAGCATGAGACTAGCGGGAGGCGGCACAGATACGCAGTATTTT
CDR3: CASMRLAGGGTDTQYF

size: NA
V: TRBV28
D: TRBD1
length: 15
J: TRBJ2-1
DNA: TGTGCCAGCAGTTTAATAGGGACAGGCGGGAATGAGCAGTTCTTC
CDR3: CASSLIGTGGNEQFF

size: NA
V: TRBV7-2
D: NA
length: 16
J: TRBJ2-7
DNA: TGTGCCAGCAGCTTCTTTTTGGGTGCTAGCGCCTACGAGCAGTACTTC
CDR3: CASSFFLGASAYEQYF

size: NA
V: TRBV20-1
D: NA
length: 11
J: TRBJ2-7
DNA: TGCAGTGCTAGGCCTAACTACGAGCAGTACTTC
CDR3: CSARPNYEQYF

size: NA
V: TRBV6-1
D: NA
length: 13
J: TRBJ1-3
DNA: TGTGCCAGCAGTGAAACTCATGGAAACACCATATATTTT
CDR3: CASSETHGNTIYF

size: NA
V: TRBV5-1
D: NA
length: 14
J: TRBJ2-3
DNA: TGCGCCAGCAGCTTTCCGGTGGGAGCCGATACGCAGTATTTT
CDR3: CASSFPVGADTQYF

size: NA
V: TRBV6-1
D: TRBD1
length: 18
J: TRBJ2-3
DNA: TGTGCCAGCAGTAAAGGACAGGGGGCTATCTCAAGCACAGATACGCAGTATTTT
CDR3: CASSKGQGAISSTDTQYF

size: NA
V: TRBV11-2
D: NA
length: 16
J: TRBJ1-1
DNA: TGTGCCAGCAGCTTAGCCCTACAGGGTGAGAACACTGAAGCTTTCTTT
CDR3: CASSLALQGENTEAFF

size: NA
V: TRBV25-1
D: TRBD2
length: 15
J: TRBJ2-1
DNA: TGTGCCAGCAGTGGACTAGCGGGAGACAGCAATGAGCAGTTCTTC
CDR3: CASSGLAGDSNEQFF

size: many
V: TRBV10-3
D: NA
length: 15
J: TRBJ2-6
DNA: TGTGCCACCCGGGCCGAGGTCTCTGGGGCCAACGTCCTGACTTTC
CDR3: CATRAEVSGANVLTF

size: once
V: TRBV9
D: NA
length: 13
J: TRBJ1-2
DNA: TGTGCCAGCAGCGTAGACGGGATTGATGGCTACACCTTC
CDR3: CASSVDGIDGYTF

size: NA
V: TRBV9
D: NA
length: 15
J: TRBJ2-7
DNA: TGTGCCAGCAGCGTAGGAGGAGGTTTCTCCTACGAGCAGTACTTC
CDR3: CASSVGGGFSYEQYF

size: NA
V: TRBV7-6
D: NA
length: 15
J: TRBJ2-5
DNA: TGTGCCAGCAGCTTAGGTGGAGACACGCAAGAGACCCAGTACTTC
CDR3: CASSLGGDTQETQYF

size: NA
V: TRBV5-1
D: TRBD1
length: 15
J: TRBJ1-1
DNA: TGCGCCAGCACTATTCGGACAGGTTTGAACACTGAAGCTTTCTTT
CDR3: CASTIRTGLNTEAFF

size: NA
V: TRBV14
D: NA
length: 15
J: TRBJ1-2
DNA: TGTGCCAGCAGCCCGTATATGGGACGGTCCTATGGCTACACCTTC
CDR3: CASSPYMGRSYGYTF

size: NA
V: TRBV28
D: NA
length: 16
J: TRBJ1-5
DNA: TGTGCCAGCAGTTCTTGGACAGCACGAGGCAATCAGCCCCAGCATTTT
CDR3: CASSSWTARGNQPQHF

size: few
V: TRBV19
D: NA
length: 16
J: TRBJ2-5
DNA: TGTGCCAGTAGTATCTCTAGCTGGGGTGGACTGGAGACCCAGTACTTC
CDR3: CASSISSWGGLETQYF

size: NA
V: TRBV5-1
D: NA
length: 15
J: TRBJ2-7
DNA: TGCGCCAGCAGCTTAACAGGTTTGGGGAATTACGAGCAGTACTTC
CDR3: CASSLTGLGNYEQYF

size: NA
V: TRBV19
D: TRBD1
length: 15
J: TRBJ2-5
DNA: TGTGCCAGTAGTAGGACAGGTGGACGCCAAGAGACCCAGTACTTC
CDR3: CASSRTGGRQETQYF

size: few
V: TRBV5-1
D: NA
length: 15
J: TRBJ2-5
DNA: TGCGCCAGCAGCTTGGATGAGGACAGAAAAGAGACCCAGTACTTC
CDR3: CASSLDEDRKETQYF

size: few
V: TRBV30
D: NA
length: 15
J: TRBJ1-3
DNA: TGTGCCTGGAGCCACGGTGGGGGGTCTGGAAACACCATATATTTT
CDR3: CAWSHGGGSGNTIYF

size: NA
V: TRBV30
D: NA
length: 12
J: TRBJ1-1
DNA: TGTGCCGGTAGTAGGGGGAACACTGAAGCTTTCTTT
CDR3: CAGSRGNTEAFF

size: NA
V: TRBV28
D: TRBD2
length: 17
J: TRBJ2-3
DNA: TGTGCCAGCAGTGCTCCTAGACTAGCGGGGGGCACAGATACGCAGTATTTT
CDR3: CASSAPRLAGGTDTQYF

size: NA
V: TRBV28
D: TRBD1
length: 15
J: TRBJ1-1
DNA: TGTGCCAGCAGTCTACCGGGACAGGGGGCCGCTGAAGCTTTCTTT
CDR3: CASSLPGQGAAEAFF

size: NA
V: TRBV9
D: NA
length: 14
J: TRBJ1-2
DNA: TGTGCCAGCACACGAGAGACAGGCAACTATGGCTACACCTTC
CDR3: CASTRETGNYGYTF

size: NA
V: TRBV15
D: NA
length: 14
J: TRBJ2-7
DNA: TGTGCCACCAGCAGAGAGGGTTGGTCCTACGAGCAGTACTTC
CDR3: CATSREGWSYEQYF

size: NA
V: TRBV7-9
D: TRBD2
length: 15
J: TRBJ2-5
DNA: TGTGCCAGCAGCTTAGGGCTAGCGGAACAAGAGACCCAGTACTTC
CDR3: CASSLGLAEQETQYF

size: NA
V: TRBV5-4
D: NA
length: 14
J: TRBJ1-2
DNA: TGTGCCAGCAGCTTCACGTCCTTTGACTATGGCTACACCTTC
CDR3: CASSFTSFDYGYTF

size: NA
V: TRBV28
D: NA
length: 15
J: TRBJ1-2
DNA: TGTGCCAGCAGTTCACCCCGGGGGGGTATCTATGGCTACACCTTC
CDR3: CASSSPRGGIYGYTF

size: NA
V: TRBV25-1
D: NA
length: 12
J: TRBJ2-6
DNA: TGTGCCAGCGACGCTGGGGCCAACGTCCTGACTTTC
CDR3: CASDAGANVLTF

size: NA
V: TRBV18
D: TRBD1
length: 13
J: TRBJ2-3
DNA: TGTGCCAGCTCGTCGGGACAGCCGGATACGCAGTATTTT
CDR3: CASSSGQPDTQYF

size: many
V: TRBV7-9
D: NA
length: 16
J: TRBJ2-3
DNA: TGTGCCAGCAGGATTCCTGGGATCTCTAGCACAGATACGCAGTATTTT
CDR3: CASRIPGISSTDTQYF

size: NA
V: TRBV15
D: TRBD1
length: 15
J: TRBJ1-4
DNA: TGTGCCACCAGCAGGCCCGACAGGGGGAATGAAAAACTGTTTTTT
CDR3: CATSRPDRGNEKLFF

size: many
V: TRBV28
D: NA
length: 16
J: TRBJ2-1
DNA: TGTGCCAGCAGTTACCCTCACGGAGGTTCCTACAATGAGCAGTTCTTC
CDR3: CASSYPHGGSYNEQFF

size: NA
V: TRBV7-2
D: NA
length: 15
J: TRBJ2-7
DNA: TGTGCCAGCAGCTTAGGGCTAGCGTCCCCCTACGAGCAGTACTTC
CDR3: CASSLGLASPYEQYF

size: NA
V: TRBV5-5
D: NA
length: 14
J: TRBJ2-5
DNA: TGTGCCAGCAGCTTCGGGGGTCGCCAAGAGACCCAGTACTTC
CDR3: CASSFGGRQETQYF

size: NA
V: TRBV28
D: NA
length: 13
J: TRBJ2-3
DNA: TGTGCCAGCAGTTTACAGGGAGCAGATACGCAGTATTTT
CDR3: CASSLQGADTQYF

size: NA
V: TRBV9
D: TRBD2
length: 15
J: TRBJ2-5
DNA: TGTGCCAGCAGCGTCTCAGCGGGAGTGGTAGAGACCCAGTACTTC
CDR3: CASSVSAGVVETQYF

size: NA
V: TRBV11-2
D: NA
length: 14
J: TRBJ1-2
DNA: TGTGCCAGCAGGAGACCGGGGCGCAGCTATGGCTACACCTTC
CDR3: CASRRPGRSYGYTF

size: NA
V: TRBV12-5
D: NA
length: 16
J: TRBJ1-5
DNA: TGTGCTAGTGGTTTGGTACCCAGATATAGCAATCAGCCCCAGCATTTT
CDR3: CASGLVPRYSNQPQHF

size: NA
V: TRBV27
D: NA
length: 12
J: TRBJ2-5
DNA: TGTGCCAGCAGTCAAAACCAAGAGACCCAGTACTTC
CDR3: CASSQNQETQYF

size: NA
V: TRBV5-6
D: NA
length: 15
J: TRBJ2-7
DNA: TGTGCCAGCAGCCGGTGGGACGCCCTTCGGTCCGAGCAGTACTTC
CDR3: CASSRWDALRSEQYF

size: once
V: TRBV5-6
D: NA
length: 16
J: TRBJ2-1
DNA: TGTGCCAGCAGCTTTCTCGCGCGAGGAGGTTTGGATGAGCAGTTCTTC
CDR3: CASSFLARGGLDEQFF

size: NA
V: TRBV4-1
D: NA
length: 16
J: TRBJ2-1
DNA: TGCGCCAGCAGCCAAGATTTCGGGAGAGGTTACAATGAGCAGTTCTTC
CDR3: CASSQDFGRGYNEQFF

size: once
V: TRBV18
D: TRBD2
length: 17
J: TRBJ2-5
DNA: TGTGCCAGCTCACGCACCGGGACTAGCGGGAGTCAAGAGACCCAGTACTTC
CDR3: CASSRTGTSGSQETQYF

size: NA
V: TRBV27
D: TRBD1
length: 17
J: TRBJ1-1
DNA: TGTGCCAGCAGTTTGATCCCGGGACAGAGGATGAACACTGAAGCTTTCTTT
CDR3: CASSLIPGQRMNTEAFF

size: NA
V: TRBV5-1
D: NA
length: 13
J: TRBJ2-7
DNA: TGCGCCAGCAGCTTAGGCCGAATCTACGAGCAGTACTTC
CDR3: CASSLGRIYEQYF